What follows are 31 T cell receptor beta chains derived from one specimen sequenced in a study of T cell repertoires in cytomegalovirus infection. TCRdb re-called the reads with MiXCR, one entry per CDR3 protein. This sample has about 340,000 distinct CDR3 sequences, with roughly 28% found just once. No antigens are known for them. The starting material was cultured PBMCs, obtained from culture after CMV antigen stimulation. These receptors were collected from a human donor in good health (CMV status not recorded). Some clones in this sample may be carry-over from other donors' samples.

The genes are TRBV27 and TRBJ1-1, with D possibly TRBD1 on 6 matching bases. CDR3 length equals 16 residues. Per the germline V gene, CDR1 is MNHEY and CDR2 is SMNVEV (reference sequence). The V gene lost 6 bases and the J gene lost 2 bases, with 19 bases spanning the gap. CDR3 sequence: CASSLELAGANTEAFF. The CDR3 region has the DNA TGTGCCAGCAGCCTAGAGTTAGCAGGGGCAAACACTGAAGCTTTCTTT.

This clonotype was seen repeatedly, ten times or more. The chain links TRBV20-1 to TRBJ1-4; the D gene is possibly TRBD1 (6 bases). The ends were cut back, 1 base at V and 5 bases at J, with 11 bases in the middle. Germline V gives CDR1 DFQATT, CDR2 SNEGSKA (reference sequence). This CDR3 has 14 residues. CDR3 DNA sequence: TGCAGTGCTAGAGGGGGGGCAGGGAATGAAAAACTGTTTTTT. This encodes CSARGGAGNEKLFF.

There are a few counts of this clonotype. V usage is TRBV7-2 and J usage is TRBJ1-1; 7 nucleotides line up with TRBD1. Germline V lookup: CDR1 SGHTA, CDR2 FQGNSA. V dropped 1 base and J dropped 4; count of bases not matched to a gene: 6. The CDR3 consists of 15 residues. The CDR3 nucleotides are TGTGCCAGCAGCTTAGGCTTGGGACAGAGCACTGAAGCTTTCTTT. Translation gives CASSLGLGQSTEAFF. Based on the CDR3 plus reference TRBV7-2 and TRBJ1-1, the full variable domain is GAGVSQSPSNKVTEKGKDVELRCDPISGHTALYWYRQSLGQGLEFLIYFQGNSAPDKSGLPSDRFSAERTGGSVSTLTIQRTQQEDSAVYLCASSLGLGQSTEAFFGQGTRLTVV.

The J gene is TRBJ2-7, the V gene TRBV7-9; D unclear. Germline values: CDR1 SEHNR, CDR2 FQNEAQ (reference sequence). Trimming shortened V by 0 bases and J by 6 bases, and 6 bases separated the two germline ends. This CDR3 has 12 amino acids. The DNA of the CDR3 is TGTGCCAGCAGCTTAGCGCTAACCGAGCAGTACTTC. Residues: CASSLALTEQYF.

On this clonotype: The junction does not match germline at one end; this may be a read error. The chain uses TRBV28 and TRBJ1-1; D gene uncertain. Per the germline V gene, CDR1 is MDHEN and CDR2 is SYDVKM. The CDR3 extends over 14 amino acids. CDR3 in amino acids: CARSLEAINTEAFF. CDR3 coding DNA: TGTGCCAGGAGTTTAGAGGCCATTAACACTGAAGCTTTCTTT.

The rearrangement links TRBV7-6 to TRBJ1-5, with D uncertain. V lost 3 bases and J lost 13, with 7 bases in between. Germline loops: CDR1 SGHVS, CDR2 FNYEAQ. CDR3 size: 10 residues. Here the CDR3 DNA reads TGTGCCAGCAGCTTCCGCAGTCAGCATTTT. This sequence encodes CASSFRSQHF.

V gene TRBV27 combines with J gene TRBJ2-7, with D possibly matching TRBD1 (5 bases). The ends were cut back, 2 bases at V and 5 bases at J, with 16 bases in the middle. Germline CDR1 reads MNHEY; CDR2 reads SMNVEV (reference sequence). This CDR3 has 15 amino acids. This CDR3 is CASSLVPILGDEQYF. In nucleotides, the CDR3 is TGTGCCAGCAGTTTAGTCCCTATCCTAGGGGACGAGCAGTACTTC.

This clonotype appeared many times. The CDR3 DNA follows: TGTGCCAGCAGTCACCTAGCGGGAGGTCGGACCGGGGAGCTGTTTTTT. It codes for CASSHLAGGRTGELFF. V is TRBV6-5 and J is TRBJ2-2; 11 nucleotides match TRBD2. Germline V gene sequence: CDR1 MNHEY, CDR2 SVGAGI. Unmatched junction bases numbered 7, after V lost 5 bases and J lost 5 bases. This CDR3 contains 16 residues.

The chain carries TRBV19 and TRBJ2-2; a weak D match, TRBD2 (5 bases). Germline values: CDR1 LNHDA, CDR2 SQIVND (reference sequence). The ends were cut back, 1 base at V and 7 bases at J, with 16 bases in the middle. The CDR3 is made up of 16 amino acids. The CDR3 protein is CASSIGSRGGLGELFF. The CDR3 nucleotides are TGTGCCAGTAGTATAGGGTCGCGAGGAGGACTCGGGGAGCTGTTTTTT.

This clonotype was seen a few times. The V call is TRBV6-2 or TRBV6-3, the J call TRBJ2-3; D may be TRBD1 (6 bases). Germline assignment: CDR1 MNHEY and CDR2 SVGEGT. V lost 2 bases, J lost 6 bases, and 12 bases lay in between. The CDR3 is 14 amino acids. The CDR3 loop is CASSYGGHRDTQYF. The CDR3 DNA reads TGTGCCAGCAGTTACGGGGGACACCGGGATACGCAGTATTTT.

This sequence joins TRBV6-4 and TRBJ2-3; D may be TRBD1 (5 bases). Trimming shortened V by 2 bases and J by 4 bases, and 13 bases separated the two germline ends. Germline V CDR1 and CDR2: MRHNA, SNTAGT. The CDR3 is 15 residues long. CDR3 region: CASSDKVQGPDTQYF. The CDR3 nucleotides are TGTGCCAGCAGTGACAAGGTGCAGGGCCCAGATACGCAGTATTTT.

The chain joins TRBV7-3 to TRBJ2-1; no firm D call. The CDR3 has 15 residues. Germline assignment: CDR1 SGHTA and CDR2 FQGTGA. Between the trimmed V and J ends, which lost 5 bases and 0 bases, there was a span of 11 bases. CDR3 residues: CASSTRPGSYNEQFF. CDR3 bases: TGTGCCAGCAGCACACGTCCCGGCTCCTACAATGAGCAGTTCTTC.

This chain joins TRBV20-1 and TRBJ2-3, with D unclear. From germline, CDR1 is DFQATT and CDR2 SNEGSKA (reference sequence). The CDR3 is made up of 11 amino acids. Trimming took 5 bases from V and 6 from J, leaving 9 bases between them. The DNA for the CDR3 is TGCAGTGCTCTTCGTATTGATACGCAGTATTTT. The encoded protein is CSALRIDTQYF.

This clonotype was counted a few times. The rearrangement joins TRBV10-2 to TRBJ1-2, with D possibly matching TRBD1 (6 bases). Germline CDR1 and CDR2: WSHSY and SAAADI. Trimming stripped 5 bases from V and 0 bases from J, with 19 bases between. The CDR3 covers 17 residues. The CDR3 DNA is TGCGCCAGCAGTCCCGACTTCAACAGGGCTTCTAACTATGGCTACACCTTC. This codes for CASSPDFNRASNYGYTF.

This clonotype was seen more than once but under ten times. The CDR3 is CASSYDGGSGYF. DNA for the CDR3: TGTGCCAGCAGTTATGATGGCGGCTCGGGGTACTTC. The rearrangement joins TRBV12-3 or TRBV12-4 to TRBJ2-7; no clear D gene. The germline V and J ends were trimmed by 4 bases and 12 bases, with 16 bases remaining between them. The CDR3 is 12 residues long.

The gene calls are TRBV6-5 and TRBJ1-1, with D possibly TRBD1 on 6 matching bases. The CDR3 contains 15 residues. Trimming took 2 bases from V and 2 from J, leaving 12 bases between them. CDR1 is MNHEY and CDR2 is SVGAGI in the germline V gene. In DNA, the CDR3 is TGTGCCAGCAGTTACGCAGGAGGGGGAAACACTGAAGCTTTCTTT. It encodes CASSYAGGGNTEAFF.

The chain joins TRBV29-1 to TRBJ2-1, with D perhaps TRBD2 (6 bases). The germline V gene has CDR1 SQVTM and CDR2 ANQGSEA. The CDR3 totals 16 residues. Deletions cut 0 bases from V and 9 bases from J, with 21 bases between. CDR3 in DNA: TGCAGCGTTGAAGATCGGCGGGGCAGGTTGGGTCCTGAGCAGTTCTTC. This translates into CSVEDRRGRLGPEQFF.

The chain couples TRBV9 to TRBJ1-2; D remains ambiguous. Germline CDR1 and CDR2: SGDLS and YYNGEE. CDR3 length: 15 residues. V lost 0 bases and J lost 2, with 11 bases in between. The CDR3 nucleotides are TGTGCCAGCAGCGTAGAAGGGAGTCACAACTATGGCTACACCTTC. It yields the protein CASSVEGSHNYGYTF.

Only one count was recorded for this clonotype. This chain joins TRBV6-5 and TRBJ1-1; maybe TRBD1 (5 bases). Trimming shortened V by 7 bases and J by 10 bases, and 10 bases separated the two germline ends. The CDR3 runs 10 residues. The germline V gene has CDR1 MNHEY and CDR2 SVGAGI. CDR3 loop: CASIGGTAFF. CDR3 nucleotides: TGTGCCAGCATTGGAGGGACAGCTTTCTTT.

The sample holds one count of this clonotype. A read error may account for a junction end that differs from germline. The chain uses TRBV19 and TRBJ1-5; D gene uncertain. The CDR3 contains 15 residues. CDR1 and CDR2 from the germline V gene are LNHDA and SQIVND (reference sequence). The CDR3 protein is CASSFRGPSNQPQRF. Written as DNA, the CDR3 is TGTGCCAGTAGTTTCCGAGGCCCTAGCAATCAGCCCCAGCGTTTT.

To note about this clonotype: Germline is not matched at one junction end, which may reflect a read error. The chain combines TRBV7-6 with TRBJ2-1; 8 bases align to TRBD1. This CDR3 spans 15 amino acids. Germline CDR1 and CDR2: SGHVS and FNYEAQ. The CDR3 is CDSTNPGQVDNEQFF. The CDR3 coding sequence is TGTGACAGCACCAATCCGGGACAGGTGGACAATGAGCAGTTCTTC.

This clonotype occurred a few times. CDR3 protein: CASSEGDSGVFRTSTDTQYF. The CDR3 nucleotides are TGTGCCAGCAGTGAAGGGGATAGCGGTGTCTTCAGAACTAGCACAGATACGCAGTATTTT. The rearrangement links TRBV6-1 to TRBJ2-3; D might be TRBD2 (6 bases). Per germline, CDR1 MNHNS and CDR2 SASEGT. CDR3 size: 20 residues. V lost 1 base and J lost 0, with 23 bases in between.

The rearrangement uses TRBV28 and TRBJ2-1; 12 nucleotides align to TRBD2. Losses at the gene ends were 8 bases for V and 7 bases for J; bases not matched to a gene: 12. The CDR3 contains 16 residues. The germline V gene encodes CDR1 MDHEN and CDR2 SYDVKM. This CDR3 is CASSGAGLAGGNEQFF. The CDR3 coding sequence is TGTGCCAGCTCGGGTGCGGGCCTAGCGGGAGGGAATGAGCAGTTCTTC.

The chain couples TRBV6-1 to TRBJ2-7, with TRBD1 matching 7 bases. The germline gives CDR1 MNHNS, CDR2 SASEGT. The CDR3 length is 14 residues. V shed 6 bases and J 0 bases; nucleotides not matched to a gene: 5. CDR3 amino acids: CASRSTGISYEQYF. CDR3 DNA: TGTGCCAGCAGATCGACAGGGATCTCCTACGAGCAGTACTTC.

There are a few counts of this clonotype. This chain joins TRBV29-1 and TRBJ1-2; TRBD1 is a possible D gene (5 bases). From germline, CDR1 is SQVTM and CDR2 ANQGSEA. CDR3 length: 13 amino acids. V lost 8 bases, J lost 1 base, and 14 bases lay in between. CDR3 in amino acids: CSSLLGGNYGYTF. For the CDR3, the DNA is TGCAGCTCCCTTCTGGGGGGTAACTATGGCTACACCTTC.

The J gene is TRBJ1-2, the V gene TRBV4-2, with D perhaps matching TRBD1 (6 bases). Germline CDR1 is LGHNA and CDR2 is YNFKEQ. CDR3 length: 13 residues. V lost 0 bases to trimming and J lost 6 bases, with 8 bases between them. In DNA, the CDR3 is TGTGCCAGCAGCCAAGATGCAGGGGATGGCTACACCTTC. It yields the protein CASSQDAGDGYTF.

This clonotype was seen a few times. The gene calls are TRBV27 and TRBJ2-7, with TRBD2 identical over 9 bases. The CDR3 contains 15 residues. J was trimmed by 7 bases and V by 5 bases; bases with no gene match: 12. CDR1 and CDR2 from the germline V gene are MNHEY and SMNVEV (reference sequence). The CDR3 DNA sequence: TGTGCCAGCAGTCCCCGGGGTAGCGGGAGTCGTGAGCAGTACTTC. Protein: CASSPRGSGSREQYF.

This clonotype has just a few counts. The chain uses TRBV5-4 and TRBJ1-1; the D gene is possibly TRBD1 (5 bases). Trimming removed 6 bases from V and 2 bases from J, with 14 bases in between. Per the germline V gene, CDR1 is SGHNT and CDR2 is YYREEE (reference sequence). The CDR3 has 14 amino acids. In DNA, the CDR3 is TGTGCCAGCACCTCCCCGGGGGGAAACACTGAAGCTTTCTTT. Translating gives CASTSPGGNTEAFF.

This clonotype was observed a few times. The chain uses TRBV29-1 and TRBJ2-1; 9 bases fit TRBD1. The CDR3 has 14 amino acids. Germline V gives CDR1 SQVTM, CDR2 ANQGSEA. Trimming at V came to 7 bases and at J to 5 bases, leaving 9 bases not matched to a gene. CDR3 nucleotides: TGCAGCGCGTTGGGGGACAGGGCGAACAATGAGCAGTTCTTC. Translated, it gives CSALGDRANNEQFF.

The gene calls are TRBV7-3 and TRBJ2-7; no reliable D call. Per the germline V gene, CDR1 is SGHTA and CDR2 is FQGTGA. The V and J ends lost 4 bases and 2 bases respectively, with 15 bases between them. This CDR3 comprises 15 residues. The CDR3 bases are TGTGCCAGCAGCTACTCTTCGACGGATACCTACGAGCAGTACTTC. As protein: CASSYSSTDTYEQYF.

This clonotype has just a few counts. The chain uses TRBV28 and TRBJ2-1; the D gene could be TRBD1 or TRBD2 (5 bases each). V gave up 10 bases and J gave up 0 bases, with 13 bases separating them. The CDR3 contains 14 residues. The V gene's germline CDR1 is MDHEN and CDR2 SYDVKM. Written as DNA, the CDR3 is TGTGCCACTCGTGGGGGAAGCTCCTACAATGAGCAGTTCTTC. Its protein product is CATRGGSSYNEQFF.